Below, one T cell receptor (beta chain) is given with its context. The entry originates in a study of response to subunit inactivated influenza vaccine. One entry per CDR3 protein results from TCRdb running MiXCR on the RT-PCR reads. The sample contains 590,000 or so distinct CDR3 sequences, less than 15% of which appear only once. Per the germline V gene, CDR1 is SGHKS and CDR2 is YYEKEE (reference sequence). The CDR3 length is 17 residues. The ends lost 1 base at V and 4 bases at J; junction bases unmatched: 14. The chain links TRBV5-5 to TRBJ2-7; 7 bases fit TRBD2. The material was PBMCs from blood, obtained around two weeks before vaccination. This receptor was identified in a man aged 50-59 years who received an inactivated influenza vaccine. The CDR3 bases are TGTGCCAGCAGCTTGATCCCCTCGAGGGAGGGTACGTACGAGCAGTACTTC. It specifies CASSLIPSREGTYEQYF.